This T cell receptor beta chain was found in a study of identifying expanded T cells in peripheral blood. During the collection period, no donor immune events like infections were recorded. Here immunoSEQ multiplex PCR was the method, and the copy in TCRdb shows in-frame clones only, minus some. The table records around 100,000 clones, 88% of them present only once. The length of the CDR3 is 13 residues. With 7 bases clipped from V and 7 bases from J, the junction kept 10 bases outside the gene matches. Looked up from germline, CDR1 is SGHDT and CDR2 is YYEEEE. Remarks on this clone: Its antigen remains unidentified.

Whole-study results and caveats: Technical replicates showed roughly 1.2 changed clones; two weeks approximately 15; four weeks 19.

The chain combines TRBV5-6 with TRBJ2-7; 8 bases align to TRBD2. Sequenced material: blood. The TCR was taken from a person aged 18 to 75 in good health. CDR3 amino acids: CASSGGLQGEQYF. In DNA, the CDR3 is TGTGCCAGCTCGGGGGGGCTTCAGGGAGAGCAGTACTTC.